A selection of T cell receptor beta chains follows, all from one sample in a study of spatial heterogeneity in lung cancer. A single record per CDR3 protein comes from TCRdb applying MiXCR to the 5' RACE reads. The data contain about 6,400 distinct CDR3 sequences, about 6.9% of them singletons. The sample consisted of lung tumor tissue, taken at surgery. These receptors were obtained from a male donor with early-stage non-small cell lung cancer. Both conserved end residues are part of each CDR3. The order of the fields is CDR3 protein, CDR3 DNA, D gene, V gene, J gene, clone size. A D gene is named only where the DNA matches it firmly. Clone size is given for some rows only: seen once, a few or many times, or a class if the clone is expanded.

CDR3 protein: CASSPVRGPRQPQHF
CDR3 DNA: TGTGCCAGCAGCCCAGTACGGGGGCCTCGGCAGCCCCAGCATTTT
D gene: -
V gene: TRBV7-2
J gene: TRBJ1-5
clone size: many

CDR3 protein: CASSGETQYF
CDR3 DNA: TGTGCCAGCAGCGGAGAGACCCAGTACTTC
D gene: -
V gene: TRBV7-6
J gene: TRBJ2-5
clone size: many

CDR3 protein: CSVADLWDTEAFF
CDR3 DNA: TGCAGCGTTGCGGACCTCTGGGACACTGAAGCTTTCTTT
D gene: -
V gene: TRBV29-1
J gene: TRBJ1-1
clone size: medium-sized

CDR3 protein: CSLPPPGTNEKLFF
CDR3 DNA: TGCAGTCTACCTCCCCCTGGGACTAATGAAAAACTGTTTTTT
D gene: -
V gene: TRBV20-1
J gene: TRBJ1-4
clone size: -

CDR3 protein: CASSPGPTSEGYTF
CDR3 DNA: TGTGCCAGCAGCCCGGGACCCACGTCGGAAGGCTACACCTTC
D gene: -
V gene: TRBV3-1
J gene: TRBJ1-2
clone size: medium-sized

CDR3 protein: CASSPRPDDEKLFF
CDR3 DNA: TGCGCCAGCAGCCCCCGGCCGGATGATGAAAAACTGTTTTTT
D gene: -
V gene: TRBV5-1
J gene: TRBJ1-4
clone size: medium-sized

CDR3 protein: CSARGGLAGEWVADTQYF
CDR3 DNA: TGCAGTGCTAGAGGGGGGCTAGCGGGAGAGTGGGTGGCAGATACGCAGTATTTT
D gene: TRBD2
V gene: TRBV20-1
J gene: TRBJ2-3
clone size: medium-sized

CDR3 protein: CSARRDFITDTQYF
CDR3 DNA: TGCAGTGCTAGGCGGGACTTCATCACAGATACGCAGTATTTT
D gene: -
V gene: TRBV20-1
J gene: TRBJ2-3
clone size: few

CDR3 protein: CASSLLGQGAVDTQYF
CDR3 DNA: TGTGCCAGCAGTTTACTTGGGCAGGGGGCTGTAGATACGCAGTATTTT
D gene: TRBD1
V gene: TRBV27
J gene: TRBJ2-3
clone size: medium-sized

CDR3 protein: CASSLEGATGTDTQYF
CDR3 DNA: TGCGCCAGCAGCTTGGAGGGGGCTACCGGCACAGATACGCAGTATTTT
D gene: TRBD1
V gene: TRBV5-1
J gene: TRBJ2-3
clone size: many

CDR3 protein: CASTRDGAYEQYF
CDR3 DNA: TGCGCCAGCACCCGGGACGGAGCCTACGAGCAGTACTTC
D gene: -
V gene: TRBV5-1
J gene: TRBJ2-7
clone size: many

CDR3 protein: CASSQGTGASFSGNTIYF
CDR3 DNA: TGTGCCAGCAGCCAAGGGACAGGGGCTTCCTTCTCTGGAAACACCATATATTTT
D gene: TRBD1
V gene: TRBV14
J gene: TRBJ1-3
clone size: many

CDR3 protein: CASSRGGNEKLFF
CDR3 DNA: TGTGCCAGCAGCCGGGGGGGGAATGAAAAACTGTTTTTT
D gene: -
V gene: TRBV11-2
J gene: TRBJ1-4
clone size: medium-sized

CDR3 protein: CASSRAAGRQDTQYF
CDR3 DNA: TGTGCCAGCAGTCGGGCAGCGGGACGGCAGGATACGCAGTATTTT
D gene: TRBD2
V gene: TRBV12-3/TRBV12-4
J gene: TRBJ2-3
clone size: many

CDR3 protein: CASRWDRLNSPLHF
CDR3 DNA: TGTGCCAGCAGGTGGGACAGGCTTAATTCACCCCTCCACTTT
D gene: TRBD1
V gene: TRBV28
J gene: TRBJ1-6
clone size: medium-sized

CDR3 protein: CASSFRTGGNEQFF
CDR3 DNA: TGCGCCAGCAGCTTCCGGACAGGGGGCAATGAGCAGTTCTTC
D gene: TRBD1
V gene: TRBV5-1
J gene: TRBJ2-1
clone size: medium-sized

CDR3 protein: CASSLAGVGTDTQYF
CDR3 DNA: TGCGCCAGCAGCTTGGCTGGGGTAGGCACAGATACGCAGTATTTT
D gene: -
V gene: TRBV5-1
J gene: TRBJ2-3
clone size: many

CDR3 protein: CSVSGGVTDTQYF
CDR3 DNA: TGCAGCGTCAGCGGGGGGGTCACAGATACGCAGTATTTT
D gene: TRBD2
V gene: TRBV29-1
J gene: TRBJ2-3
clone size: few

CDR3 protein: CSAGGAETQYF
CDR3 DNA: TGCAGTGCCGGGGGGGCAGAGACCCAGTACTTC
D gene: TRBD2
V gene: TRBV20-1
J gene: TRBJ2-5
clone size: many

CDR3 protein: CATSGSQSSSGANVLTF
CDR3 DNA: TGTGCCACCAGTGGATCCCAATCCAGCTCTGGGGCCAACGTCCTGACTTTC
D gene: -
V gene: TRBV28
J gene: TRBJ2-6
clone size: many

CDR3 protein: CASSPHGGLNTEAFF
CDR3 DNA: TGTGCCAGCAGCCCCCACGGGGGGTTGAACACTGAAGCTTTCTTT
D gene: -
V gene: TRBV7-2
J gene: TRBJ1-1
clone size: medium-sized

CDR3 protein: CSATLRNAFNEKLFF
CDR3 DNA: TGCAGTGCCACCTTAAGGAACGCCTTTAATGAAAAACTGTTTTTT
D gene: -
V gene: TRBV20-1
J gene: TRBJ1-4
clone size: many

CDR3 protein: CASSLAGTGGYNQPQHF
CDR3 DNA: TGTGCCAGCAGCTTGGCCGGGACAGGGGGCTATAATCAGCCCCAGCATTTT
D gene: TRBD1
V gene: TRBV5-6
J gene: TRBJ1-5
clone size: many

CDR3 protein: CASSPGGRDNFYGYTF
CDR3 DNA: TGTGCCAGCAGCCCAGGAGGGAGGGACAACTTCTATGGCTACACCTTC
D gene: -
V gene: TRBV9
J gene: TRBJ1-2
clone size: many

CDR3 protein: CASSHEDSHNEQFF
CDR3 DNA: TGCGCCAGCAGCCATGAGGACTCCCACAATGAGCAGTTCTTC
D gene: -
V gene: TRBV4-3
J gene: TRBJ2-1
clone size: medium-sized

CDR3 protein: CASSPVRTSGAFREQFF
CDR3 DNA: TGCGCCAGCAGTCCCGTTCGGACTAGCGGGGCCTTCAGGGAGCAGTTCTTC
D gene: TRBD2
V gene: TRBV10-1
J gene: TRBJ2-1
clone size: large

CDR3 protein: CSVETGLMNTEAFF
CDR3 DNA: TGCAGCGTTGAAACAGGGCTCATGAACACTGAAGCTTTCTTT
D gene: -
V gene: TRBV29-1
J gene: TRBJ1-1
clone size: medium-sized

CDR3 protein: CASSLGVWGNFGELFF
CDR3 DNA: TGCGCCAGCAGCCTAGGGGTGTGGGGGAACTTCGGGGAGCTGTTTTTT
D gene: -
V gene: TRBV4-1
J gene: TRBJ2-2
clone size: many

CDR3 protein: CASSRTSMDTQYF
CDR3 DNA: TGTGCCAGCAGCCGGACCTCTATGGATACGCAGTATTTT
D gene: -
V gene: TRBV7-2
J gene: TRBJ2-3
clone size: many

CDR3 protein: CASSFPVLPYEQYF
CDR3 DNA: TGTGCCAGCAGCTTCCCAGTACTCCCCTACGAGCAGTACTTC
D gene: -
V gene: TRBV28
J gene: TRBJ2-7
clone size: -

CDR3 protein: CASRKQGAGEKLFF
CDR3 DNA: TGTGCCAGCAGGAAACAGGGGGCGGGTGAAAAACTGTTTTTT
D gene: TRBD1
V gene: TRBV27
J gene: TRBJ1-4
clone size: medium-sized

CDR3 protein: CASSTRGGQPQHF
CDR3 DNA: TGTGCCAGCAGTACCCGAGGGGGTCAGCCCCAGCATTTT
D gene: -
V gene: TRBV6-5
J gene: TRBJ1-5
clone size: many

CDR3 protein: CAWSRGLDFPFF
CDR3 DNA: TGTGCCTGGAGCCGGGGACTAGATTTTCCGTTCTTC
D gene: TRBD2
V gene: TRBV30
J gene: TRBJ2-1
clone size: -

CDR3 protein: CSAPPSGRNEQYF
CDR3 DNA: TGCAGTGCTCCCCCTAGCGGGAGGAACGAGCAGTACTTC
D gene: TRBD2
V gene: TRBV20-1
J gene: TRBJ2-7
clone size: medium-sized

CDR3 protein: CSADRDRYTF
CDR3 DNA: TGCAGTGCGGATAGGGACCGCTACACCTTC
D gene: -
V gene: TRBV20-1
J gene: TRBJ1-2
clone size: many

CDR3 protein: CASSPESYYGYTF
CDR3 DNA: TGCGCCAGCAGCCCGGAGTCGTACTATGGCTACACCTTC
D gene: -
V gene: TRBV5-1
J gene: TRBJ1-2
clone size: many

CDR3 protein: CASSGFEGGQGDEQFF
CDR3 DNA: TGCGCCAGCAGTGGGTTTGAGGGGGGCCAAGGAGATGAGCAGTTCTTC
D gene: -
V gene: TRBV10-2
J gene: TRBJ2-1
clone size: many

CDR3 protein: CASSPRGSSGNEQYF
CDR3 DNA: TGTGCCAGCTCACCACGGGGGTCTAGCGGGAACGAGCAGTACTTC
D gene: TRBD2
V gene: TRBV18
J gene: TRBJ2-7
clone size: many

CDR3 protein: CASTPGGYRTDTQYF
CDR3 DNA: TGTGCCAGCACACCGGGGGGCTATCGCACAGATACGCAGTATTTT
D gene: -
V gene: TRBV27
J gene: TRBJ2-3
clone size: many

CDR3 protein: CASSLAFRYEQYF
CDR3 DNA: TGTGCCAGCAGCTTGGCCTTCAGGTACGAGCAGTACTTC
D gene: -
V gene: TRBV5-8
J gene: TRBJ2-7
clone size: medium-sized

CDR3 protein: CASSLVATPLLNEKLFF
CDR3 DNA: TGTGCCAGCAGCTTAGTCGCGACGCCGCTCCTGAATGAAAAACTGTTTTTT
D gene: -
V gene: TRBV7-6
J gene: TRBJ1-4
clone size: many

CDR3 protein: CAITDRDDTGELFF
CDR3 DNA: TGTGCCATCACGGACAGGGACGACACCGGGGAGCTGTTTTTT
D gene: TRBD1
V gene: TRBV10-3
J gene: TRBJ2-2
clone size: many

CDR3 protein: CASSQGLAGPYEQYF
CDR3 DNA: TGCGCCAGCAGCCAAGGACTAGCGGGGCCCTACGAGCAGTACTTC
D gene: TRBD2
V gene: TRBV4-1
J gene: TRBJ2-7
clone size: many

CDR3 protein: CASGVPPLREQYF
CDR3 DNA: TGTGCCAGCGGAGTTCCTCCGCTGAGGGAGCAGTACTTC
D gene: -
V gene: TRBV27
J gene: TRBJ2-7
clone size: medium-sized

CDR3 protein: CSASTGFDTQYF
CDR3 DNA: TGCAGTGCCAGCACGGGATTTGATACGCAGTATTTT
D gene: -
V gene: TRBV20-1
J gene: TRBJ2-3
clone size: medium-sized

CDR3 protein: CASSFTQGAVQSPLHF
CDR3 DNA: TGCGCCAGCAGCTTCACACAGGGGGCGGTGCAATCACCCCTCCACTTT
D gene: TRBD1
V gene: TRBV5-1
J gene: TRBJ1-6
clone size: many